The 5 T cell receptor beta chains presented below share a single source sample, sequenced in a study of technical replicates of blood from a handful of donors. TCRdb keeps only in-frame clones here, not all; method: immunoSEQ multiplex PCR. Here the sample spans tens of thousands of clones, about 93% being singletons. Sequenced: T cells isolated from PBMCs. The receptor source for this set is a human donor in good health.

The V and J genes are TRBV19 and TRBJ2-7, with TRBD1 matching 7 bases. The J segment lost 1 base and the V segment lost 3 bases, leaving 6 bases of the junction unmatched. CDR1 LNHDA and CDR2 SQIVND come from the germline V gene (reference sequence). CDR3 length equals 15 residues. The CDR3 is CASSIARGSSYEQYF. The CDR3 DNA is TGTGCCAGTAGTATCGCCAGGGGGTCGTCCTACGAGCAGTACTTC.

This rearrangement joins TRBV5-1 to TRBJ1-1; D perhaps matches TRBD1 (5 bases). V shed 2 bases and J shed 2 bases, with 22 bases lying between them. The CDR3 sequence is 18 residues long. The V gene's germline CDR1 is SGHRS and CDR2 YFSETQ. In DNA form, the CDR3 reads TGCGCCAGCAGCTTTCACCCACAGTCCAGGGCCCGAAACACTGAAGCTTTCTTT. Residues: CASSFHPQSRARNTEAFF.

The genes are TRBV2 and TRBJ2-7; TRBD1 agrees at 8 bases. The CDR3 loop spans 15 amino acids. Germline V gives CDR1 SNHLY, CDR2 FYNNEI. The J segment lost 4 bases and the V segment lost 0 bases, leaving 5 bases of the junction unmatched. The chain's CDR3 is CASSEAQGQVYEQYF. CDR3 DNA: TGTGCCAGCAGTGAAGCCCAGGGACAGGTATACGAGCAGTACTTC.

This clone appeared a single time. V usage is TRBV13 and J usage is TRBJ1-6; D is unresolved. Per germline, CDR1 PRHDT and CDR2 FYEKMQ (reference sequence). The CDR3 is 13 amino acids. Deletions cut 5 bases from V and 7 bases from J, with 9 bases between. CDR3 sequence (DNA): TGTGCCAGCAGCCCCAAACAGAATTCACCCCTCCACTTT. Protein sequence: CASSPKQNSPLHF.

The V call is TRBV6-5, the J call TRBJ2-1, with TRBD1 identical over 9 bases. The CDR3 length is 13 residues. The germline gives CDR1 MNHEY, CDR2 SVGAGI. The ends lost 5 bases at V and 6 bases at J; junction bases unmatched: 2. The CDR3 nucleotides read TGTGCCAGCAGTGGGACAGGGCGCAATGAGCAGTTCTTC. Its protein is CASSGTGRNEQFF.